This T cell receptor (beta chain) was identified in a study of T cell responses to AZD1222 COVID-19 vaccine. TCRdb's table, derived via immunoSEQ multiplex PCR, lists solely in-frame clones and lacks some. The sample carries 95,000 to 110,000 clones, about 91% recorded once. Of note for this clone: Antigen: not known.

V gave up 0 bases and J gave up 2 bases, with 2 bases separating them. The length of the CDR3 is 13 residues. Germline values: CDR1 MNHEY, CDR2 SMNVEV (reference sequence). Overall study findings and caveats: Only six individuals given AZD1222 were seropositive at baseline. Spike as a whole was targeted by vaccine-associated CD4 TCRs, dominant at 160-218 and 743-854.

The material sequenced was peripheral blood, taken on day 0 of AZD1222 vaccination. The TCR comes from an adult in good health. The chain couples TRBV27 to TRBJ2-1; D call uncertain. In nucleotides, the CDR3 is TGTGCCAGCAGTTTATCGGCCTACAATGAGCAGTTCTTC. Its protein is CASSLSAYNEQFF.